This T cell receptor (beta chain) was retrieved from a study of beta chain features in type 1 diabetes. The overall study: Age and gender were similar between patients and healthy donors, as were cell yields. Findings and limits, study-wide: Compared to healthy donors, patients appeared to have naive, central memory and Treg TCRB repertoires that were more alike. Any PCR bias toward short templates would affect both groups alike. Among type 1 diabetes patients, VDJ junctions had fewer insertions and more deletions.

This clone was seen a handful of times. Its antigen is not known. Expressed TCRB transcripts were sequenced after all isolated RNA was converted to cDNA. Assay used: immunoSEQ multiplex PCR; TCRdb lists only in-frame clones, some missing. The top ten clones hold roughly 0.06% of a sample with about half a million clones, around 28% of them seen once. The CDR3 consists of 14 residues. CDR1 is MNHEY, CDR2 SVGAGI, per germline. Deletions cut 4 bases from V and 0 bases from J, with 9 bases between. The receptor comes from a man aged 18 to 35 in good health. Sequences were obtained from naive CD4+ T cells from blood. This chain connects TRBV6-5 to TRBJ1-1; D is ambiguous. Here the CDR3 DNA reads TGTGCCAGCAGTTCCGAGGGAATGAACACTGAAGCTTTCTTT. Translation: CASSSEGMNTEAFF.